This TCR beta chain was captured in a study of T cell changes during pregnancy in multiple sclerosis. Generated by immunoSEQ multiplex PCR, the TCRdb table keeps only in-frame clones and is missing some. The table records about 67,000 clones, 80% to 90% of them present only once. The CDR3 has 13 amino acids. Germline V CDR1 and CDR2: SGHTA, FQGNSA. With 5 bases clipped from V and 8 bases from J, the junction kept 3 bases outside the gene matches. The sequence was collected from a female donor with multiple sclerosis, enrolled in a pregnancy study. V gene TRBV7-2 combines with J gene TRBJ2-1; 10 bases align to TRBD1. The sample was peripheral blood, taken in the first trimester of pregnancy. The CDR3 nucleotides read TGTGCCAGCAGCCGGGACAGGGGCCATGAGCAGTTCTTC. Amino acids: CASSRDRGHEQFF.